A single sample is the source of the 23 T cell receptor beta chains below, sequenced in a study of T cells in Graves' hyperthyroidism and ophthalmopathy. There were TCR beta CDR3 regions amplified from RNA transcripts. Researchers ran a first-round RT-PCR on the TCR CDR3 using the HTBI primer set. TCRdb reanalysed the multiplex PCR reads using MiXCR and keeps one entry per CDR3 protein. The sample shows hundreds of thousands of distinct CDR3 sequences, over 11% of them seen only once. Sequencing was performed on blood. These receptors were taken from a woman between 25 and 40 years old with Graves' hyperthyroidism.

V usage is TRBV20-1 and J usage is TRBJ2-3; D is undetermined. This CDR3 spans 16 amino acids. V lost 0 bases, J lost 2 bases, and 15 bases lay in between. Germline CDR1 and CDR2: DFQATT and SNEGSKA (reference sequence). The CDR3 DNA reads as TGCAGTGCTAGAGATTGGTCAGTCGACCCCACAGATACGCAGTATTTT. It codes for CSARDWSVDPTDTQYF.

This clonotype has a handful of counts. This chain links TRBV6-5 with TRBJ2-2; D unclear. Trimming removed 2 bases from V and 5 bases from J, with 3 bases in between. CDR3 length: 12 amino acids. Per germline, CDR1 MNHEY and CDR2 SVGAGI. This CDR3 reads CASSYRTGELFF. CDR3 in DNA: TGTGCCAGCAGTTACAGAACCGGGGAGCTGTTTTTT.

At least ten counts were recorded for this clonotype. The V and J genes are TRBV2 and TRBJ1-3; D is ambiguous. Trimming shortened V by 6 bases and J by 4 bases, and 10 bases separated the two germline ends. Germline-derived CDR1 and CDR2 are SNHLY and FYNNEI. The CDR3 contains 13 residues. The CDR3 loop reads CASRGSTGNTIYF. DNA of the CDR3: TGTGCCAGCAGGGGATCGACAGGAAACACCATATATTTT. The full variable domain, its missing parts supplied by reference TRBV2 and TRBJ1-3, is EPEVTQTPSHQVTQMGQEVILRCVPISNHLYFYWYRQILGQKVEFLVSFYNNEISEKSEIFDDQFSVERPDGSNFTLKIRSTKLEDSAMYFCASRGSTGNTIYFGEGSWLTVV.

Only a few counts were recorded for this clonotype. V and J are TRBV28 and TRBJ2-5; 15 bases are a match to TRBD2. The germline V gene has CDR1 MDHEN and CDR2 SYDVKM. V lost 8 bases to trimming and J lost 5 bases; unmatched junction nucleotides: 18. The CDR3 spans 19 residues. The CDR3 region has the DNA TGTGCCAGCCCGTCCGGTTCGGGACTAGCGGGAGGCTGGCGGGAGACCCAGTACTTC. It translates to CASPSGSGLAGGWRETQYF.

This clonotype was counted many times. CDR3 region: CAWMSNSEGGRETQYF. The DNA of the CDR3 is TGTGCCTGGATGTCTAACTCAGAGGGAGGCAGAGAGACCCAGTACTTC. The chain combines TRBV30 with TRBJ2-5; tentative D call: TRBD2 (6 bases). V gave up 4 bases and J gave up 4 bases, with 22 bases separating them. Germline CDR1 reads GTSNPN; CDR2 reads SVGIG (reference sequence). The CDR3 spans 16 residues.

This clonotype was seen repeatedly, ten times or more. This sequence joins TRBV28 and TRBJ2-3; D ambiguous. Germline V gives CDR1 MDHEN, CDR2 SYDVKM. V gave up 6 bases and J gave up 4 bases, with 5 bases separating them. The CDR3 is 11 amino acids. The CDR3 sequence is CASRNPDTQYF. CDR3 bases: TGTGCCAGCAGAAACCCAGATACGCAGTATTTT.

This clonotype was counted a few times. The chain employs TRBV28 and TRBJ2-2, with D perhaps given as TRBD1 or TRBD2 (5 bases each). V was trimmed by 3 bases and J by 9 bases, leaving 8 bases between them. Germline CDR1 reads MDHEN; CDR2 reads SYDVKM. The CDR3 sequence is 12 residues long. This CDR3 is CASSFRGRELFF. The CDR3 DNA is TGTGCCAGCAGTTTTCGGGGCAGGGAGCTGTTTTTT.

The chain combines TRBV4-2 with TRBJ1-4; D perhaps matches TRBD1 (5 bases). V was clipped by 3 bases and J by 6 bases, with 14 bases between them. This CDR3 has 15 residues. From germline, CDR1 is LGHNA and CDR2 YNFKEQ. The CDR3 sequence: CASSQSAGGDEKLFF. The DNA for the CDR3 is TGTGCCAGCAGCCAGTCCGCCGGGGGTGATGAAAAACTGTTTTTT.

V is TRBV3-1 and J is TRBJ2-2; possible D gene TRBD2, 5 bases. The CDR3 has 17 amino acids. Germline CDR1 and CDR2: LGHDT and YNNKEL (reference sequence). Trimming shortened V by 0 bases and J by 6 bases, and 17 bases separated the two germline ends. CDR3 protein: CASSQELRGRVAGELFF. The CDR3 DNA reads as TGTGCCAGCAGCCAAGAACTCCGTGGGAGAGTGGCCGGGGAGCTGTTTTTT. Using reference TRBV3-1 and TRBJ2-2 for the parts outside the CDR3, the full variable domain is DTAVSQTPKYLVTQMGNDKSIKCEQNLGHDTMYWYKQDSKKFLKIMFSYNNKELIINETVPNRFSPKSPDKAHLNLHINSLELGDSAVYFCASSQELRGRVAGELFFGEGSRLTVL.

The chain uses TRBV6-2 or TRBV6-3 and TRBJ2-3, with TRBD2 matching over 8 bases. V was pared by 9 bases and J by 4 bases, with 12 bases of the junction left unmatched. The CDR3 covers 15 residues. In germline, CDR1 is MNHEY, CDR2 SVGEGT. CDR3 bases: TGTGCCAGGCACCAGGGGTCGGGGGGGTCAGATACGCAGTATTTT. Translated: CARHQGSGGSDTQYF.

This clonotype was seen a handful of times. The rearrangement uses TRBV27 and TRBJ2-5; 12 positions agree with TRBD2. The CDR3 has 15 amino acids. Germline V CDR1 and CDR2: MNHEY, SMNVEV (reference sequence). V lost 4 bases and J lost 7; bases outside the gene matches: 7. For the CDR3, the DNA is TGTGCCAGCAGTTCCCAGACTAGCGGGAGCGGGACCCAGTACTTC. Residues: CASSSQTSGSGTQYF.

This clonotype has more than one count but fewer than ten. V usage is TRBV12-3 or TRBV12-4 and J usage is TRBJ2-1; 12 nucleotides agree with TRBD2. V shed 5 bases and J 10 bases; nucleotides not matched to a gene: 6. The CDR3 loop spans 14 amino acids. CDR3 bases: TGTGCCAGCAGTGGGGGACTAGCGGGTGAGGAGCAGTTCTTC. Amino acids: CASSGGLAGEEQFF.

In its sample, this clonotype was seen a few times. The chain links TRBV18 to TRBJ1-1; D is unclear. The CDR3 runs 15 residues. CDR1 is KGHSH, CDR2 LQKENI, per germline. V lost 2 bases to trimming and J lost 1 base, with 11 bases between them. This CDR3 reads CASSPSRESNTEAFF. The CDR3 region has the DNA TGTGCCAGCTCACCAAGTAGAGAGTCGAACACTGAAGCTTTCTTT.

This clonotype was seen many times. The gene calls are TRBV2 and TRBJ2-2; TRBD1 matches at 8 bases. V lost 4 bases to trimming and J lost 6 bases; unmatched junction nucleotides: 7. Germline V gives CDR1 SNHLY, CDR2 FYNNEI. The CDR3 contains 15 residues. The CDR3 nucleotides are TGTGCCAGCAGTGCGATAGGGGACAGGCCCGGGGAGCTGTTTTTT. This gives the protein CASSAIGDRPGELFF.

This clonotype was counted many times. This chain joins TRBV10-3 and TRBJ1-1; TRBD1 might be the D (6 bases). The CDR3 runs 14 residues. The ends were cut back, 5 bases at V and 2 bases at J, with 12 bases in the middle. Germline CDR1 ENHRY, CDR2 SYGVKD. This CDR3 is CAISRGTTNTEAFF. In DNA, the CDR3 is TGTGCCATCAGTCGCGGGACAACCAACACTGAAGCTTTCTTT.

This clonotype was recorded many times. In DNA, the CDR3 is TGTGCCAGCAGCTTCAGTAGAAATGAGCAGTTCTTC. Translation gives CASSFSRNEQFF. The rearrangement links TRBV2 to TRBJ2-1, with D hard to call. Germline V gene sequence: CDR1 SNHLY, CDR2 FYNNEI. V was cut by 6 bases and J by 7 bases, with 10 bases left in between. The CDR3 contains 12 residues.

This clonotype was counted only a few times. The V gene is TRBV20-1, the J gene TRBJ2-7; D is perhaps TRBD1 or TRBD2 (5 bases each). The CDR3 extends over 16 amino acids. V gave up 6 bases and J gave up 6 bases, with 27 bases separating them. Germline-derived CDR1 and CDR2 are DFQATT and SNEGSKA (reference sequence). CDR3 sequence: CSASPYSGASGAEQYF. The CDR3 DNA follows: TGCAGTGCAAGCCCCTACTCCGGGGCTAGTGGTGCCGAGCAGTACTTC.

V usage is TRBV2 and J usage is TRBJ2-1; D is perhaps TRBD1 (5 bases). Germline loops: CDR1 SNHLY, CDR2 FYNNEI. With 1 base removed from V and 5 bases from J, the gap between germline ends came to 6 bases. The CDR3 runs to 13 residues. In DNA, the CDR3 is TGTGCCAGCAGTGAAGAAGGGGACAATGAGCAGTTCTTC. It translates to CASSEEGDNEQFF.

V usage is TRBV28 and J usage is TRBJ2-7, with a possible D match to TRBD1 (6 bases). V shed 3 bases and J shed 6 bases, with 15 bases lying between them. The CDR3 sequence is 14 residues long. The germline gives CDR1 MDHEN, CDR2 SYDVKM. CDR3 sequence reads: CASSFRQATAEQYF. CDR3 nucleotide sequence: TGTGCCAGCAGTTTCAGACAGGCCACAGCCGAGCAGTACTTC.

This rearrangement joins TRBV5-6 to TRBJ1-2; D remains ambiguous. Germline V gives CDR1 SGHDT, CDR2 YYEEEE. V shed 1 base and J shed 3 bases, with 7 bases lying between them. This CDR3 has 13 residues. The DNA for the CDR3 is TGTGCCAGCAGCTTGTCTACTGACTATGGCTACACCTTC. Protein sequence: CASSLSTDYGYTF. Together with reference TRBV5-6 and TRBJ1-2, the CDR3 gives the full variable domain: DAGVTQSPTHLIKTRGQQVTLRCSPKSGHDTVSWYQQALGQGPQFIFQYYEEEERQRGNFPDRFSGHQFPNYSSELNVNALLLGDSALYLCASSLSTDYGYTFGSGTRLTVV.

Only one count was recorded for this clonotype. The chain recombines TRBV7-2 with TRBJ1-1; D is ambiguous. The CDR3 is 15 amino acids. V dropped 3 bases and J dropped 0 bases, with 11 bases sitting between them. The germline V gene has CDR1 SGHTA and CDR2 FQGNSA. The CDR3 DNA reads as TGTGCCAGCAGCTTTGACAAGGTAATGAACACTGAAGCTTTCTTT. Protein: CASSFDKVMNTEAFF.

In regard to this clonotype: A much larger clone lies a single base off, so this may be a read error. V is TRBV12-3 or TRBV12-4 and J is TRBJ1-2; D not resolved. CDR3 length equals 13 residues. The CDR3 DNA sequence: TGTGCCAGCGGTTTTGGGCGATTCTATGGCTACACCTTC. This sequence encodes CASGFGRFYGYTF.

This clonotype turned up a few times. A single base separates this from a much larger clone, so it may be a read error. This chain joins TRBV28 and TRBJ2-1; 14 positions match TRBD2. This CDR3 is 16 amino acids long. Germline lookup yields CDR1 MDHEN and CDR2 SYDVKM. Trimming cost V 5 bases and J 8 bases; bases outside gene matches: 8. CDR3 coding DNA: TGTGCCAGCAGTACGAAGACTAGCGGGGGGGCCGATGAGCAGTTCTTC. Its protein is CASSTKTSGGADEQFF.